These 22 T cell receptor beta chains came from one sample sequenced in a study of blood T cell repertoires in COVID-19. Clones were sequenced by immunoSEQ multiplex PCR, and TCRdb holds only the in-frame ones, with some missing. Altogether approximately 150,000 clones are present, around four fifths being singletons, with the ten largest covering 13%. Sequencing was performed on peripheral blood. The source is a man in his sixties or seventies who had recovered from COVID-19.

V and J are TRBV19 and TRBJ2-1; 10 nucleotides match TRBD2. Germline lookup yields CDR1 LNHDA and CDR2 SQIVND (reference sequence). The V gene end was trimmed by 5 bases and the J gene end by 9 bases; junction bases not matched to a gene: 7. This CDR3 is 14 amino acids long. The chain's CDR3 is CASSGLAGVGEQFF. CDR3 nucleotide sequence: TGTGCCAGTAGTGGGCTAGCGGGAGTCGGTGAGCAGTTCTTC.

The chain uses TRBV6-5 and TRBJ1-1, with D unclear. This CDR3 spans 13 amino acids. Trimming pared 7 bases from V and 4 bases from J, leaving 13 bases between. Germline CDR1 MNHEY, CDR2 SVGAGI. DNA of the CDR3: TGTGCCAGCATGGCAACCAGGTCCACTGAAGCTTTCTTT. Its translation is CASMATRSTEAFF.

V usage is TRBV18 and J usage is TRBJ2-1, with 9 bases identical to TRBD1. This CDR3 comprises 16 residues. The V and J ends lost 4 bases and 6 bases, in that order; junction bases with no gene match: 10. Germline V lookup: CDR1 KGHSH, CDR2 LQKENI. CDR3 protein: CASSRYRDRDSNEQFF. CDR3 DNA sequence: TGTGCCAGCTCACGTTACCGGGACAGGGACTCCAATGAGCAGTTCTTC.

This sequence joins TRBV5-1 and TRBJ1-3; D is uncertain. The CDR3 has 17 residues. V lost 0 bases, J lost 2 bases, and 15 bases lay in between. Germline V gene lookup returns CDR1 SGHRS and CDR2 YFSETQ. The chain's CDR3 is CASSLAGGRSAGNTIYF. The CDR3 region has the DNA TGCGCCAGCAGCTTGGCCGGAGGGCGGAGCGCTGGAAACACCATATATTTT.

The chain employs TRBV6-1 and TRBJ2-7, with no clear D. The CDR3 totals 14 residues. V was clipped by 1 base and J by 3 bases, with 10 bases between them. The germline gives CDR1 MNHNS, CDR2 SASEGT. The CDR3 coding sequence is TGTGCCAGCAGTGAAGGGTGGGCAGACTACGAGCAGTACTTC. Amino acid sequence: CASSEGWADYEQYF.

The V and J genes are TRBV7-3 and TRBJ2-7; 7 nucleotides align to TRBD2. Germline V gene data show CDR1 as SGHTA and CDR2 as FQGTGA. The trim removed 7 bases at V and 0 bases at J, leaving 6 bases unmatched. The CDR3 runs 14 residues. The CDR3 is CASNLAALSYEQYF. Written as DNA, the CDR3 is TGTGCCAGCAATCTAGCGGCCCTCTCCTACGAGCAGTACTTC.

The V call is TRBV6-1, the J call TRBJ1-1; D is undetermined. V was trimmed by 0 bases and J by 2 bases, leaving 22 bases between them. CDR1 MNHNS and CDR2 SASEGT come from the germline V gene. The CDR3 is 19 residues long. The CDR3 coding sequence is TGTGCCAGCAGTGAAGCGCTTATTTCGACACAGCCCTCAAACACTGAAGCTTTCTTT. This gives the protein CASSEALISTQPSNTEAFF.

The chain has TRBV15 and TRBJ2-7, with 7 positions matching TRBD1. V lost 1 base to trimming and J lost 6 bases; unmatched junction nucleotides: 6. Germline lookup yields CDR1 LNHNV and CDR2 YYDKDF (reference sequence). This CDR3 contains 14 residues. This CDR3 is CATSRGDRVGEQYF. CDR3 sequence (DNA): TGTGCCACCAGCAGAGGAGACAGGGTAGGCGAGCAGTACTTC.

The genes are TRBV11-2 and TRBJ2-7, with 8 bases that match TRBD1. Per the germline V gene, CDR1 is SGHAT and CDR2 is FQNNGV. V shed 5 bases and J 1 base; nucleotides not matched to a gene: 4. CDR3 length equals 14 residues. The CDR3 nucleotides read TGTGCCAGCAGCGCCCGGGACAGGTCCTACGAGCAGTACTTC. The encoded protein is CASSARDRSYEQYF.

At least ten counts were recorded for this clone. The V gene is TRBV7-6, the J gene TRBJ1-6, with D unresolved. This CDR3 is 14 amino acids long. Per the germline V gene, CDR1 is SGHVS and CDR2 is FNYEAQ. The V end lost 1 base, the J end lost 10 bases, and 11 bases lay between the germline ends. CDR3 nucleotide sequence: TGTGCCAGCAGCTTAGGATCGGAGGCCTCACCCCTCCACTTT. Its protein product is CASSLGSEASPLHF.

The CDR3 protein is CASSVAGQGRTEAFF. The CDR3, as DNA: TGTGCCAGCAGCGTAGCGGGACAGGGTAGGACTGAAGCTTTCTTT. The V and J genes are TRBV5-4 and TRBJ1-1, with TRBD1 identical over 9 bases. This CDR3 has 15 amino acids. Germline V gives CDR1 SGHNT, CDR2 YYREEE (reference sequence). Trimming took 4 bases from V and 5 from J; bases not matched to a gene: 9.

This chain connects TRBV29-1 to TRBJ2-5; TRBD2 is a possible D gene (6 bases). The CDR3 is 16 residues long. Between the trimmed V and J ends, which lost 4 bases and 1 base, there was a span of 19 bases. CDR1 SQVTM and CDR2 ANQGSEA come from the germline V gene. The DNA for the CDR3 is TGCAGCGTTGGGGCCGCGGGTAGCGGACTCCAAGAGACCCAGTACTTC. Amino acid sequence: CSVGAAGSGLQETQYF.

The chain is built from TRBV9 and TRBJ2-2; no clear D. The germline V and J ends were trimmed by 0 bases and 6 bases, with 6 bases remaining between them. Germline CDR1 is SGDLS and CDR2 is YYNGEE. The CDR3 runs 13 residues. The CDR3 coding sequence is TGTGCCAGCAGCGTAGGGCCTTCCGGGGAGCTGTTTTTT. Translated: CASSVGPSGELFF.

This sequence joins TRBV5-1 and TRBJ1-6, with unresolved D. V lost 2 bases to trimming and J lost 9 bases, with 18 bases between them. Germline V gene data show CDR1 as SGHRS and CDR2 as YFSETQ. The CDR3 loop spans 16 amino acids. The CDR3 DNA is TGCGCCAGCAGCTTAAATTCAGTCGAGGAAGGTTCACCCCTCCACTTT. As protein: CASSLNSVEEGSPLHF.

The J gene is TRBJ2-1, the V gene TRBV7-3; 12 nucleotides agree with TRBD1. Losses at the gene ends were 5 bases for V and 8 bases for J; bases not matched to a gene: 4. This CDR3 is 14 amino acids long. Germline CDR1 reads SGHTA; CDR2 reads FQGTGA. CDR3 sequence reads: CASSPGTGGDEQFF. In nucleotides, the CDR3 is TGTGCCAGCAGCCCCGGGACAGGGGGCGATGAGCAGTTCTTC. The variable domain in full, completed from reference TRBV7-3 and TRBJ2-1, reads GAGVSQTPSNKVTEKGKYVELRCDPISGHTALYWYRQSLGQGPEFLIYFQGTGAADDSGLPNDRFFAVRPEGSVSTLKIQRTERGDSAVYLCASSPGTGGDEQFFGPGTRLTVL.

The genes are TRBV7-2 and TRBJ1-5, with D tentatively TRBD1 (5 bases). This CDR3 is 15 amino acids long. The germline CDR1 and CDR2 sequences are SGHTA and FQGNSA. Trimming took off 0 bases at V and 3 bases at J, with 9 bases between the two ends. The CDR3 sequence: CASSLARGNNQPQHF. The CDR3 region has the DNA TGTGCCAGCAGCTTAGCGCGGGGCAACAATCAGCCCCAGCATTTT. Drawing the rest from reference TRBV7-2 and TRBJ1-5, the complete variable domain is GAGVSQSPSNKVTEKGKDVELRCDPISGHTALYWYRQSLGQGLEFLIYFQGNSAPDKSGLPSDRFSAERTGGSVSTLTIQRTQQEDSAVYLCASSLARGNNQPQHFGDGTRLSIL.

The chain carries TRBV19 and TRBJ2-7; D is unresolved. Trimming removed 3 bases from V and 5 bases from J, with 11 bases in between. Germline V gene lookup returns CDR1 LNHDA and CDR2 SQIVND (reference sequence). The CDR3 sequence is 13 residues long. The CDR3 DNA follows: TGTGCCAGTAGTATCAAGTACGGTAACGAGCAGTACTTC. Protein sequence: CASSIKYGNEQYF.

The chain combines TRBV5-5 with TRBJ2-7; D remains ambiguous. From germline, CDR1 is SGHKS and CDR2 YYEKEE (reference sequence). Trimming cost V 4 bases and J 2 bases, with 10 bases left between them. The CDR3 covers 13 residues. This CDR3 is CASSMWQAYEQYF. The CDR3 DNA follows: TGTGCCAGCAGCATGTGGCAGGCCTACGAGCAGTACTTC.

The chain has TRBV5-1 and TRBJ2-7, with 8 bases lining up with TRBD1. The CDR3 extends over 15 amino acids. Germline-derived CDR1 and CDR2 are SGHRS and YFSETQ. V was pared by 0 bases and J by 2 bases, with 4 bases of the junction left unmatched. The CDR3: CASSLGGTGTYEQYF. The DNA for the CDR3 is TGCGCCAGCAGCTTGGGGGGGACAGGTACCTACGAGCAGTACTTC.

CDR3 sequence (DNA): TGTGCCACCAGCAGAGGAGAAGCGGGAGGGGAAGGCGAGCAGTACTTC. Its protein is CATSRGEAGGEGEQYF. This chain uses TRBV15 with TRBJ2-7, with 10 bases matching TRBD2. CDR3 length: 16 amino acids. Per germline, CDR1 LNHNV and CDR2 YYDKDF (reference sequence). V was pared by 1 base and J by 6 bases, with 9 bases of the junction left unmatched.

This clone has a handful of counts. The gene calls are TRBV2 and TRBJ1-2; tentatively, D is TRBD1 (5 bases). V lost 6 bases, J lost 7 bases, and 21 bases lay in between. The germline V gene has CDR1 SNHLY and CDR2 FYNNEI. The CDR3 has 15 amino acids. This chain's CDR3 is CASSRQPEGAGGYTF. CDR3 in DNA: TGTGCCAGCAGCCGACAGCCCGAAGGAGCGGGTGGCTACACCTTC.

In its sample, this clone was seen once. The chain uses TRBV7-9 and TRBJ1-4; 8 bases line up with TRBD1. V lost 3 bases, J lost 4 bases, and 4 bases stayed unmatched. This CDR3 comprises 15 residues. Germline V gives CDR1 SEHNR, CDR2 FQNEAQ (reference sequence). The CDR3 loop is CASSFQGADNEKLFF. The CDR3 nucleotides read TGTGCCAGCAGCTTCCAGGGGGCGGATAATGAAAAACTGTTTTTT. The variable domain in full, completed from reference TRBV7-9 and TRBJ1-4, reads DTGVSQNPRHKITKRGQNVTFRCDPISEHNRLYWYRQTLGQGPEFLTYFQNEAQLEKSRLLSDRFSAERPKGSFSTLEIQRTEQGDSAMYLCASSFQGADNEKLFFGSGTQLSVL.